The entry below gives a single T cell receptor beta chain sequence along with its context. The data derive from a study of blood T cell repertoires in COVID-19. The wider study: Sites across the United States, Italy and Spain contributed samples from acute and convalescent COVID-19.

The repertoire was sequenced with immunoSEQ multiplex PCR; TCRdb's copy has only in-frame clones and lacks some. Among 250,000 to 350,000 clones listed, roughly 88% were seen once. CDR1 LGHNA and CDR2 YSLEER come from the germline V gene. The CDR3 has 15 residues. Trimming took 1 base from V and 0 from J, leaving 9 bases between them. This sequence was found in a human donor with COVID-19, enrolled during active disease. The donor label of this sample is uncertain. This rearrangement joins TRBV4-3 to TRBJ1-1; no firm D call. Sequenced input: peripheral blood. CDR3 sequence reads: CASSQVRHMNTEAFF. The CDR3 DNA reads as TGCGCCAGCAGCCAAGTGAGACATATGAACACTGAAGCTTTCTTT.